The 23 T cell receptor beta chains given below trace back to one sample, sequenced in a study of blood T cell repertoires in COVID-19. Data came from immunoSEQ multiplex PCR; TCRdb stores just in-frame clones and leaves some out. The sample carries roughly 93,000 clones, over 70% recorded once. Sequenced: peripheral blood. These receptors all come from an elderly woman with acute or convalescent COVID-19.

This rearrangement joins TRBV6-1 to TRBJ1-2, with 9 bases that match TRBD1. The V gene end was trimmed by 2 bases and the J gene end by 7 bases; junction bases not matched to a gene: 5. Germline loops: CDR1 MNHNS, CDR2 SASEGT. The CDR3 loop spans 14 amino acids. This chain's CDR3 is CASSETGGGIGYTF. For the CDR3, the DNA is TGTGCCAGCAGTGAAACAGGGGGCGGAATTGGCTACACCTTC.

This sequence joins TRBV3-1 (or the pseudogene TRBV3-2) and TRBJ2-2; 8 positions agree with TRBD2. The V gene end was trimmed by 4 bases and the J gene end by 7 bases; junction bases not matched to a gene: 11. CDR1 and CDR2 (germline): LGHDT, YNNKEL (reference sequence). The CDR3 extends over 16 amino acids. For the CDR3, the DNA is TGTGCCAGCAGCCTGCAAGCCGGGACTAGTGGCGGGGAGCTGTTTTTT. Translating gives CASSLQAGTSGGELFF.

The rearrangement joins TRBV4-1 to TRBJ2-1; the match to TRBD2 covers 7 bases. The CDR3 covers 12 residues. Per germline, CDR1 MGHRA and CDR2 YSYEKL. V lost 6 bases, J lost 14 bases, and 10 bases stayed unmatched. CDR3 protein: CASSPPRGVKFF. CDR3 nucleotides: TGCGCCAGCAGTCCTCCTCGGGGGGTCAAGTTCTTC.

The V gene is TRBV5-1, the J gene TRBJ2-2, with D perhaps TRBD1 (5 bases). CDR3 length: 15 residues. The germline gives CDR1 SGHRS, CDR2 YFSETQ. V lost 2 bases and J lost 4, with 12 bases in between. The DNA of the CDR3 is TGCGCCAGCAGCTTCGGAGCCAGGGCCACCGGGGAGCTGTTTTTT. Its protein is CASSFGARATGELFF.

This chain joins TRBV6-1 and TRBJ1-3; possibly TRBD1 for D (6 bases). Germline V gene sequence: CDR1 MNHNS, CDR2 SASEGT. The CDR3 is made up of 16 amino acids. Trimming took off 2 bases at V and 1 base at J, with 12 bases between the two ends. The CDR3 DNA follows: TGTGCCAGCAGTGAAAACAGGGCCCTGTCTGGAAACACCATATATTTT. Protein product: CASSENRALSGNTIYF.

The V call is TRBV6-5, the J call TRBJ2-7; TRBD2 aligns across 10 bases. This CDR3 region has 15 residues. The V gene's germline CDR1 is MNHEY and CDR2 SVGAGI. V was clipped by 6 bases and J by 3 bases; unmatched bases: 8. The CDR3 loop reads CASRPPLAGIYEQYF. CDR3 DNA sequence: TGTGCCAGCAGACCCCCACTAGCGGGGATCTACGAGCAGTACTTC.

V gene TRBV5-4 combines with J gene TRBJ2-7; 8 bases are shared with TRBD1. Germline assignment: CDR1 SGHNT and CDR2 YYREEE (reference sequence). CDR3 length: 14 residues. After removal of 2 bases from V and 6 bases from J, the junction contained 7 bases not matched to a gene. Here the CDR3 DNA reads TGTGCCAGCAGCTTCCAGGGGGCGCGTGCCGAGCAGTACTTC. Its translation: CASSFQGARAEQYF.

The chain has TRBV5-6 and TRBJ1-4; D perhaps matches TRBD1 (5 bases). Germline CDR1 reads SGHDT; CDR2 reads YYEEEE. Trimming left V 2 bases short and J 4 bases short, with 9 bases between. The CDR3 sequence is 14 residues long. The CDR3 sequence is CASSFQGNNEKLFF. The CDR3 DNA follows: TGTGCCAGCAGCTTCCAGGGAAATAATGAAAAACTGTTTTTT.

This clone was detected a few times. The V call is TRBV6-5, the J call TRBJ1-1; D gene ambiguous. Trimming shortened V by 8 bases and J by 2 bases, and 9 bases separated the two germline ends. This CDR3 region has 12 residues. Germline V gene data show CDR1 as MNHEY and CDR2 as SVGAGI. CDR3 bases: TGTGCCAGCCGTAGAGTAAACACTGAAGCTTTCTTT. It codes for CASRRVNTEAFF.

The chain recombines TRBV30 with TRBJ2-7; TRBD1 agrees at 8 bases. With V trimmed by 4 bases and J by 6 bases, 2 bases remained unmatched. Germline V gives CDR1 GTSNPN, CDR2 SVGIG (reference sequence). This CDR3 spans 11 amino acids. DNA for the CDR3: TGTGCCTGGACAGGGGGCCCCGAGCAGTACTTC. It translates to CAWTGGPEQYF. Filled out from reference TRBV30 and TRBJ2-7, the complete variable domain reads SQTIHQWPATLVQPVGSPLSLECTVEGTSNPNLYWYRQAAGRGLQLLFYSVGIGQISSEVPQNLSASRPQDRQFILSSKKLLLSDSGFYLCAWTGGPEQYFGPGTRLTVT.

The rearrangement uses TRBV6-6 and TRBJ1-3; 7 nucleotides align to TRBD1. Germline V gives CDR1 MNHNY, CDR2 SVGAGI (reference sequence). J lost 4 bases, V lost 2 bases, and 2 bases had no gene match. The CDR3 is made up of 14 amino acids. The CDR3 coding sequence is TGTGCCAGCAGTTACGACAGGGTCGGAAACACCATATATTTT. Protein: CASSYDRVGNTIYF.

The chain recombines TRBV5-8 with TRBJ1-5; 8 nucleotides align to TRBD1. Germline V gene data show CDR1 as SGHTS and CDR2 as YDEGEE. The CDR3 runs to 17 residues. With V trimmed by 1 base and J by 4 bases, 10 bases remained unmatched. CDR3 nucleotide sequence: TGTGCCAGCAGCTTGTGGGGCTTGACAGGGGATAATCAGCCCCAGCATTTT. Amino acid sequence: CASSLWGLTGDNQPQHF.

J is TRBJ1-4 and V is TRBV4-2; the D gene is possibly TRBD1 (6 bases). The germline CDR1 and CDR2 sequences are LGHNA and YNFKEQ. Trimming took off 0 bases at V and 6 bases at J, with 11 bases between the two ends. CDR3 length equals 15 residues. Written as DNA, the CDR3 is TGTGCCAGCAGCCAAGAGAGTGGGGGCTATGAAAAACTGTTTTTT. Amino acids: CASSQESGGYEKLFF.

The chain uses TRBV7-2 and TRBJ1-2; a possible D gene is TRBD1 (6 bases). CDR1 and CDR2 (germline): SGHTA, FQGNSA. The V and J ends lost 5 bases and 6 bases respectively, with 16 bases between them. The CDR3 spans 14 residues. In DNA form, the CDR3 reads TGTGCCAGCAGCAACAGGGTTTTCGGGGATGGCTACACCTTC. Encoded protein: CASSNRVFGDGYTF. Complete variable domain (other parts from reference TRBV7-2 and TRBJ1-2): GAGVSQSPSNKVTEKGKDVELRCDPISGHTALYWYRQSLGQGLEFLIYFQGNSAPDKSGLPSDRFSAERTGGSVSTLTIQRTQQEDSAVYLCASSNRVFGDGYTFGSGTRLTVV.

This clone came up once. The chain couples TRBV5-6 to TRBJ1-1; maybe TRBD1 (5 bases). In germline, CDR1 is SGHDT, CDR2 YYEEEE. This CDR3 spans 15 amino acids. Trimming took off 4 bases at V and 0 bases at J, with 13 bases between the two ends. The chain's CDR3 is CASSGRGRVNTEAFF. CDR3 bases: TGTGCCAGCAGCGGAAGGGGCAGGGTGAACACTGAAGCTTTCTTT.

This rearrangement joins TRBV6-6 to TRBJ2-3; 9 bases line up with TRBD2. This CDR3 is built from 16 residues. Germline CDR1 is MNHNY and CDR2 is SVGAGI (reference sequence). The V and J ends lost 6 bases and 0 bases, in that order; junction bases with no gene match: 7. The CDR3 protein is CASRRLADTSTDTQYF. CDR3 nucleotide sequence: TGTGCCAGCAGGCGACTAGCGGATACTAGCACAGATACGCAGTATTTT.

CDR3 in amino acids: CASSRPDRVTEAFF. The CDR3 DNA is TGTGCCAGCAGTCGACCCGACAGGGTCACTGAAGCTTTCTTT. V and J are TRBV28 and TRBJ1-1; TRBD1 matches 7 bases. Germline lookup yields CDR1 MDHEN and CDR2 SYDVKM. Trimming at V came to 5 bases and at J to 4 bases, leaving 7 bases not matched to a gene. There are 14 residues in the CDR3. Using reference TRBV28 and TRBJ1-1 for the parts outside the CDR3, the full variable domain is DVKVTQSSRYLVKRTGEKVFLECVQDMDHENMFWYRQDPGLGLRLIYFSYDVKMKEKGDIPEGYSVSREKKERFSLILESASTNQTSMYLCASSRPDRVTEAFFGQGTRLTVV.

This clone has a handful of counts. This sequence joins TRBV6-1 and TRBJ1-1; D remains ambiguous. Trimming cost V 1 base and J 4 bases, with 7 bases left between them. Germline CDR1 MNHNS, CDR2 SASEGT. The CDR3 covers 13 residues. This CDR3 reads CASSEVGGTEAFF. CDR3 sequence (DNA): TGTGCCAGCAGTGAAGTAGGCGGCACTGAAGCTTTCTTT.

This clone was observed a few times. The CDR3 coding sequence is TGTGCCAGCAGCTTAGGGGGACTAGCGAGTTCCTACAATGAGCAGTTCTTC. This codes for CASSLGGLASSYNEQFF. V is TRBV7-9 and J is TRBJ2-1; TRBD2 matches 10 bases. Germline lookup yields CDR1 SEHNR and CDR2 FQNEAQ (reference sequence). This CDR3 spans 17 amino acids. V shed 1 base, J shed 1 base, and the junction held 4 bases outside the gene matches.

The genes are TRBV2 and TRBJ2-2; no reliable D call. With 4 bases removed from V and 2 bases from J, the gap between germline ends came to 8 bases. Germline lookup yields CDR1 SNHLY and CDR2 FYNNEI. The CDR3 is 14 amino acids. The CDR3: CASSVAINTGELFF. Here the CDR3 DNA reads TGTGCCAGCAGTGTTGCGATTAACACCGGGGAGCTGTTTTTT. The full variable domain, with the rest looked up from reference TRBV2 and TRBJ2-2, is EPEVTQTPSHQVTQMGQEVILRCVPISNHLYFYWYRQILGQKVEFLVSFYNNEISEKSEIFDDQFSVERPDGSNFTLKIRSTKLEDSAMYFCASSVAINTGELFFGEGSRLTVL.

V is TRBV14 and J is TRBJ2-5; D might be TRBD2 (6 bases). The germline CDR1 and CDR2 sequences are SGHDN and FVKESK. V was clipped by 1 base and J by 2 bases, with 11 bases between them. There are 15 residues in the CDR3. The CDR3 sequence is CASSQGGVGQETQYF. Here the CDR3 DNA reads TGTGCCAGCAGCCAAGGGGGGGTTGGACAAGAGACCCAGTACTTC.

The chain links TRBV6-2 or TRBV6-3 to TRBJ1-2; a weak D match, TRBD1 (5 bases). Trimming left V 5 bases short and J 2 bases short, with 18 bases between. The CDR3 runs 16 residues. Germline V gives CDR1 MNHEY, CDR2 SVGEGT. In DNA form, the CDR3 reads TGTGCCAGCAGTCGAGATCGGACACCCTTCAACTATGGCTACACCTTC. Translating gives CASSRDRTPFNYGYTF.

The chain is built from TRBV6-5 and TRBJ1-1; TRBD1 agrees at 7 bases. The germline CDR1 and CDR2 sequences are MNHEY and SVGAGI. Germline trimming cut 10 bases from V and 5 bases from J; bases unmatched to any gene: 13. The CDR3 runs to 14 residues. DNA of the CDR3: TGTGCCACCATTAGACCGGGACAGAAGACTGAAGCTTTCTTT. This translates into CATIRPGQKTEAFF.